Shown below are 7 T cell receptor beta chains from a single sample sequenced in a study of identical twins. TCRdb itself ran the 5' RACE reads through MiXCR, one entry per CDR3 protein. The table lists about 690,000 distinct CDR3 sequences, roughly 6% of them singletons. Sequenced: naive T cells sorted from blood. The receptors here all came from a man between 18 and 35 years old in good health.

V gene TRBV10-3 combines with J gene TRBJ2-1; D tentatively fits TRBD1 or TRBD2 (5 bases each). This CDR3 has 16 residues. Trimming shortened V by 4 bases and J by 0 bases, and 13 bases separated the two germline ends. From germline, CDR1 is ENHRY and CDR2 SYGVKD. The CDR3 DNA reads TGTGCCATCAGTGGGGGCTCGGGAAGCTCCTACAATGAGCAGTTCTTC. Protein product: CAISGGSGSSYNEQFF.

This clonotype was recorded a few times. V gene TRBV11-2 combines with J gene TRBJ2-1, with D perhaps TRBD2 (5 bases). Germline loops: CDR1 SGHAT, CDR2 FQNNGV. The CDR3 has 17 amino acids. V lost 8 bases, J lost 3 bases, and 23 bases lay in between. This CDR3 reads CASGVNRLAEFYNEQFF. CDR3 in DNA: TGTGCCAGCGGTGTTAATAGGCTAGCAGAATTCTACAATGAGCAGTTCTTC.

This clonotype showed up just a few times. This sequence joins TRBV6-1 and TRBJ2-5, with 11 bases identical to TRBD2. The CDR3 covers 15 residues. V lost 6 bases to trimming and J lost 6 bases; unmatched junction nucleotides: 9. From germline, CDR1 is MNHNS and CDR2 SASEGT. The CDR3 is CASSLPSGRLKTQYF. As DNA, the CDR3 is TGTGCCAGCAGCCTTCCTAGCGGGAGGTTAAAGACCCAGTACTTC.

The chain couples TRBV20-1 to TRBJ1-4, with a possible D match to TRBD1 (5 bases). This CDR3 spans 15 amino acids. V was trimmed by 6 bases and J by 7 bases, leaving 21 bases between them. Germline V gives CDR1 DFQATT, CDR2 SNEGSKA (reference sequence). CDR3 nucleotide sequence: TGCAGTGCGAGTATACCCGGGGGGATTGGTGAAAAACTGTTTTTT. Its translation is CSASIPGGIGEKLFF.

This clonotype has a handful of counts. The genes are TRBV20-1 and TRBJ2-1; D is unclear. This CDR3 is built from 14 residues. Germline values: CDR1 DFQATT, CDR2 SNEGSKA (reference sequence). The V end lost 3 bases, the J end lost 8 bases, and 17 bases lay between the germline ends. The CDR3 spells CSASGLGRGDEQFF. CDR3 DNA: TGCAGTGCTAGCGGGTTGGGCCGCGGCGATGAGCAGTTCTTC.

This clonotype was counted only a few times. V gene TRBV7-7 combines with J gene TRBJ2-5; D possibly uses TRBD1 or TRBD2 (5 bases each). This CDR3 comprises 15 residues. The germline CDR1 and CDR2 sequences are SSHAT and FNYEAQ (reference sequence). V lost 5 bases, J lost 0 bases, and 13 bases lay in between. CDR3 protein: CASSPRGGDQETQYF. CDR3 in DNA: TGTGCCAGCAGCCCCCGTGGGGGTGACCAAGAGACCCAGTACTTC.

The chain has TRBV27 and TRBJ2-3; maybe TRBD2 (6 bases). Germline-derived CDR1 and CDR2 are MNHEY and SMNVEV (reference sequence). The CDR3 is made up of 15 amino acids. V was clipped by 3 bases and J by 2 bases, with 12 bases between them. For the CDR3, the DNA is TGTGCCAGCAGTTTTCTAGCGAGCGACACAGATACGCAGTATTTT. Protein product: CASSFLASDTDTQYF.